Sequencing of this TCR beta chain was carried out in a study of T cell repertoires in cytomegalovirus infection. Study-level background: Use of recently identified HLA-C-restricted and well-studied HLA-B-restricted CMV epitopes was part of the study. General study findings and limits: Carriers of CMV and the relevant HLA type were discriminated by public TCR beta frequency. Dominating the ex vivo response were HLA-C-restricted CMV-specific TCR beta clonotypes.

J lost 6 bases, V lost 3 bases, and 7 bases had no gene match. This CDR3 has 15 amino acids. CDR1 MNHEY and CDR2 SMNVEV come from the germline V gene (reference sequence). This clonotype was counted only a few times. Its antigen is as yet unknown. One entry per CDR3 protein, called by TCRdb with MiXCR from the reads. Here the sample spans some 920,000 distinct CDR3 sequences, roughly 30% being singletons. The chain links TRBV27 to TRBJ2-1; TRBD1 matches 8 bases. The sample here was cultured CD8+ T cells from PBMCs, taken from culture after CMV antigen stimulation. This sequence originates from a human donor in good health (CMV status not recorded). Some clones in this sample may be carry-over from other donors' samples. The CDR3 DNA reads TGTGCCAGCAGTTTCGACAGGGGACTCATCAATGAGCAGTTCTTC. This encodes CASSFDRGLINEQFF.